This T cell receptor (beta chain) was observed in a study of shared clonotypes between healthy human individuals (dated by TCRdb to 2019 to 2021). Turning to the overall study: Three men and two women, aged 18 to 49 years, made up the cohort. Leukapheresis yielded between about 0.85 and 10 billion PBMCs per donor. Per donor, three plates each were used for CD4 naive and CD4 memory, two for CD8 naive, and one for CD8 memory. To estimate repertoire size and how much clonotypes are shared between individuals, the study performed deep sequencing of blood TCR repertoires from 4 to 6 healthy adults. To increase sequencing depth and limit assay-specific biases, TCR repertoire library preparation and sequencing were carried out by different laboratories using diverse techniques.

CD8 naive samples consisted of CD45RO-negative cells that were positively selected for CCR7, yielding a CD45RA+CCR7+ population without TemRA cells. The donors were healthy, HIV-negative adults who had no recently reported acute infections or vaccinations. Only Caucasian adults living in Nashville, Tennessee, USA were represented among the donors. After blood collection by leukapheresis, PBMCs were isolated using Ficoll-Histopaque density gradient centrifugation and then cryopreserved in the vapor phase of liquid nitrogen. Analytical flow cytometry was used to check the purity and quantity of each magnetically sorted T cell population. Genomic DNA was isolated from each sorted fraction and quantified by UV absorbance on a Nanodrop 2000c. For CDR1 and CDR2, the germline V gene (reference sequence) lists MNHEY and SMNVEV. Including the terminal cysteine and phenylalanine, the CDR3 comprises 16 residues. CDR3 DNA only is kept here, 48 bases in frame from base 1. V loses 6 bases, J loses 5 bases, and the germline ends lie 23 bases apart.

TCR CDR3 regions were amplified from genomic DNA by multiplex PCR using the deep immunoSEQ assay. Extracted genomic DNA from each cell subset was distributed evenly across all wells of several immunoSEQ 96-well plates, and each plate was treated as a replicate. For sorted subsets, about 0.2 ug genomic DNA, equal to some 30,000 T cell genomes, was loaded into each replicate PCR. The purified libraries were quantified using a Qubit 3.0 fluorometer, sized with a Bioanalyzer 2100, and then quantified again using the KAPA Library Quantification kit. A separate single-read 150-cycle Illumina NextSeq 550 flow cell was used to sequence each immunoSEQ 96-well plate. In the original analysis: Because the immunoSEQ output included only junctional sequences and no quality scores, the filtering could not be the same as the filtering used for full-length reads. Sequences were annotated with PyIR, a Python wrapper for IgBLAST v1.9, and V/J genes and CDR3 were assigned using IMGT germline references. Reads were removed for weak V/J assignments (E-value above 1e-6), missing CDR3, stop codons, out-of-frame junctions, or ambiguous translated residues. V3J clonotypes were defined as sequences sharing an identical inferred V gene, J gene, and CDR3 amino acid sequence. Percentage overlap between repertoires was computed as shared unique clonotypes divided by the size of the smaller repertoire. Richness of each repertoire was evaluated using RTK rarefaction, the Chao1 estimator, and Recon v2.1 estimates of unobserved clonotypes. Generation probabilities were computed with OLGA for all TCRbeta clonotypes obtained by the gDNA method from several donors. TCRdb mirrors the immuneACCESS table, restricted to in-frame sequences. Some clones are absent from its copies; in checked studies, under half trace to an unresolved V gene, and the reason for the others is unknown. V and J calls and clone size are given by that table; D and trimming were obtained from the DNA. The sample yields roughly 2,000,000 clones; 93% were counted once. Around 1.7% of the sample rests with the top ten.

For this clone: Its antigen is still unknown. Base qualities are not provided; no much larger clone lies one nucleotide away.

General conclusions and limits of the study: Based on pairwise subsampling, the degree of clonotype sharing among donors was expected to be affected by sequencing depth. When several donors were compared, the shared fraction of clonotypes was roughly 5% for naive CD4, more than 3% for naive CD8, 2.3% for memory CD4, and 0.35% to 0.5% for memory CD8. Even with the large sequencing depth, rarefaction of the sorted-subset datasets indicated that sequencing was incomplete. Because the study included a small number of donors, the genetic and exposure-history diversity represented was limited. Sampling was restricted to blood, and TCR repertoires in tissue are likely to differ from TCR repertoires in blood. Compared with non-shared clonotypes, the clonotypes found in all four sorted-subset donors had higher generation probabilities. Naive subsets generally had larger estimated clonotype richness than memory subsets did.

The sequence is built from TRBV27 and TRBJ2-7; the D gene assignment is ambiguous. The origin of this receptor is a man aged 18 to 35 in good health. Some clones in this sample may be carry-over from other donors' samples. Sequences were obtained from naive CD8+ T cells from PBMCs. Sample cell subset or site, as interpreted from the label and publication: CD45RA+CCR7+. The CDR3 amino acid sequence is: CASSTSFGPITDEQYF. The DNA sequence is as follows: TGTGCCAGCAGCACAAGTTTCGGCCCAATTACGGACGAGCAGTACTTC.